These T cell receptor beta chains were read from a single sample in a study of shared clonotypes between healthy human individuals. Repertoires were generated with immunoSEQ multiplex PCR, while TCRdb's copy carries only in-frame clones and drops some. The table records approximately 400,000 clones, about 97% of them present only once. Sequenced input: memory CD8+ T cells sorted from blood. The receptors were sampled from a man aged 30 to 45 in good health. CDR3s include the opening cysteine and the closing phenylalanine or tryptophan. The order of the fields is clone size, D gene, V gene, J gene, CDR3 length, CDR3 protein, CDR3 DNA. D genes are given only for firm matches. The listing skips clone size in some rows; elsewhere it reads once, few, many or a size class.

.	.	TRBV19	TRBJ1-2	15	CASSSVRGWSYGYTF	TGTGCCAGTAGTAGTGTTCGGGGCTGGAGCTATGGCTACACCTTC
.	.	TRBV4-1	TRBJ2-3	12	CASSQRDGTQYF	TGCGCCAGCAGCCAGAGGGACGGAACGCAGTATTTT
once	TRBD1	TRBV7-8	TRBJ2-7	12	CASSSTGGEQYF	TGTGCCAGCAGCTCCACAGGGGGCGAGCAGTACTTC
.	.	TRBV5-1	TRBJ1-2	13	CASSLSFRGGYTF	TGCGCCAGCAGCTTGTCTTTTCGTGGTGGCTACACCTTC
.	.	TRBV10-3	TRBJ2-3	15	CAIGGHQRTVDTQYF	TGTGCCATCGGGGGCCACCAGCGGACCGTCGATACGCAGTATTTT
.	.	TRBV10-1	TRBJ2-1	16	CATGSGRGRLGNEQFF	TGCGCCACCGGTTCAGGGCGGGGGCGACTCGGCAATGAGCAGTTCTTC
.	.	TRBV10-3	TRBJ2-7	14	CAISERGESYEQYF	TGTGCCATCAGTGAGAGGGGTGAATCCTACGAGCAGTACTTC
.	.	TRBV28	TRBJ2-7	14	CASSLGLALYEQYF	TGTGCCAGCAGTTTAGGCCTAGCCCTCTACGAGCAGTACTTC
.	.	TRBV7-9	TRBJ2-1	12	CASSRGGNEQFF	TGTGCCAGCAGCCGGGGCGGTAATGAGCAGTTCTTC
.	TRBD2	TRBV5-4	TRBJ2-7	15	CASSLGGTSTYEQYF	TGTGCCAGCAGCTTGGGAGGGACTAGTACATACGAGCAGTACTTC
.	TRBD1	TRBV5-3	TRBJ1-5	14	CARSLRGPGQPQHF	TGTGCCAGAAGCTTGAGGGGGCCCGGTCAGCCCCAGCATTTT
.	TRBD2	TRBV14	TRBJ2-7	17	CASSGLAGGRTSYEQYF	TGTGCCAGCAGCGGACTAGCGGGAGGGAGGACCTCCTACGAGCAGTACTTC
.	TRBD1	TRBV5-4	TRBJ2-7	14	CASSLQGTGYEQYF	TGTGCCAGCAGCTTACAGGGGACAGGCTACGAGCAGTACTTC
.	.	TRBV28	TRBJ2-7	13	CASSPTGVHGQYF	TGTGCCAGCAGTCCGACCGGGGTCCACGGGCAGTACTTC
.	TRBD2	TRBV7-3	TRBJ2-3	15	CASSGGLARTDTQYF	TGTGCCAGCAGTGGGGGACTAGCACGCACAGATACGCAGTATTTT
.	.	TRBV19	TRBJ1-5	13	CASKGRSDQPQHF	TGTGCCAGTAAGGGCAGATCAGATCAGCCCCAGCATTTT
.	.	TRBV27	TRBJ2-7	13	CASRMTQSYEQYF	TGTGCCAGCAGGATGACCCAATCCTACGAGCAGTACTTC
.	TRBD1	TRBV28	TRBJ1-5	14	CASSEGTGDQPQHF	TGTGCCAGCAGTGAAGGGACAGGGGATCAGCCCCAGCATTTT
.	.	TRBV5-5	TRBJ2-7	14	CASSRDTTAYEQYF	TGTGCCAGCAGCCGTGATACAACGGCCTACGAGCAGTACTTC
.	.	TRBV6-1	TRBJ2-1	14	CASSAGSTSNEQFF	TGTGCCAGCAGTGCAGGTTCCACTTCCAATGAGCAGTTCTTC
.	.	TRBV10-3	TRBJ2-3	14	CAISELPPTDTQYF	TGTGCCATCAGTGAGCTACCCCCCACAGATACGCAGTATTTT
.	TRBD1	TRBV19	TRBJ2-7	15	CASRSSGQGAREQYF	TGTGCCAGCCGGAGTTCGGGACAGGGGGCGCGGGAGCAGTACTTC
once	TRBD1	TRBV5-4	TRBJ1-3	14	CASSRTGPGNTIYF	TGTGCCAGCAGCCGGACAGGTCCCGGAAACACCATATATTTT
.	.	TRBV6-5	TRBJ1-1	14	CASSPQGWDTEAFF	TGTGCCAGCAGCCCACAGGGCTGGGACACTGAAGCTTTCTTT
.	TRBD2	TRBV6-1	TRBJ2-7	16	CASSGSGRAYDYEQYF	TGTGCCAGCAGTGGAAGCGGGAGGGCATATGACTACGAGCAGTACTTC
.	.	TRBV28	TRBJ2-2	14	CASTGRGITGELFF	TGTGCCAGCACCGGACGGGGAATCACCGGGGAGCTGTTTTTT
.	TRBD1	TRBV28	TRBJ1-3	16	CASSPVGQVSGNTIYF	TGTGCCAGCAGTCCCGTCGGACAGGTCTCTGGAAACACCATATATTTT
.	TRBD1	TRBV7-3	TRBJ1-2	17	CASRLPPLKTGGYGYTF	TGTGCCAGCAGGCTTCCTCCCCTGAAGACAGGGGGCTATGGCTACACCTTC
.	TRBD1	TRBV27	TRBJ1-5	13	CASSGQGNQPQHF	TGTGCCAGCAGCGGACAGGGAAATCAGCCCCAGCATTTT
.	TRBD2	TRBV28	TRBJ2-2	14	CASKGLAGPGELFF	TGTGCCAGTAAAGGACTAGCGGGCCCCGGGGAGCTGTTTTTT
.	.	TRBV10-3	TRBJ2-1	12	CATAPKGYEQFF	TGTGCCACAGCCCCTAAGGGTTATGAGCAGTTCTTC
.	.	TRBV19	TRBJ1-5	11	CASSSRQPQHF	TGTGCCAGTAGTAGCAGGCAGCCCCAGCATTTT
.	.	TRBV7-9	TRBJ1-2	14	CASSFQDLNYGYTF	TGTGCCAGCAGCTTCCAGGACCTAAACTATGGCTACACCTTC
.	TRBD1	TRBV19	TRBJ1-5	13	CASGTGLNQPQHF	TGTGCCAGCGGGACAGGACTGAATCAGCCCCAGCATTTT
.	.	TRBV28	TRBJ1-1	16	CASSLLGKGMNTEAFF	TGTGCCAGCAGTTTATTGGGAAAGGGTATGAACACTGAAGCTTTCTTT
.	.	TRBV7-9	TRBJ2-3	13	CASSPIGAHTQYF	TGTGCCAGCAGCCCGATCGGCGCCCATACGCAGTATTTT
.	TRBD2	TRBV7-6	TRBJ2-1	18	CASSLELAGGSSYNEQFF	TGTGCCAGCAGCTTAGAATTAGCGGGAGGGAGCTCCTACAATGAGCAGTTCTTC
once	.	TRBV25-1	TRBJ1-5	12	CASSRGNQPQHF	TGTGCCAGCAGTAGGGGCAATCAGCCCCAGCATTTT
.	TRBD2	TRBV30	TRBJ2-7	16	CAWSPIPLAGVYEQYF	TGTGCCTGGAGCCCCATTCCGCTAGCGGGAGTTTACGAGCAGTACTTC
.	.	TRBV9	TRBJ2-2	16	CASSVDLYGNTGELFF	TGTGCCAGCAGCGTAGACCTTTACGGAAACACCGGGGAGCTGTTTTTT
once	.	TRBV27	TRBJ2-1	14	CASRLYSSYNEQFF	TGTGCCAGCAGACTTTATAGCTCCTACAATGAGCAGTTCTTC
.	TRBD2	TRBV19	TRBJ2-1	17	CASSILAGRPVYNEQFF	TGTGCCAGTAGTATACTAGCGGGACGACCGGTCTACAATGAGCAGTTCTTC
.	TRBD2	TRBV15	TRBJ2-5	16	CATSRAPAGVQETQYF	TGTGCCACCAGCAGAGCACCAGCGGGAGTTCAAGAGACCCAGTACTTC
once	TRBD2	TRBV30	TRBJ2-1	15	CAWRIASGRWGEQFF	TGTGCCTGGAGGATCGCTAGCGGGAGGTGGGGTGAGCAGTTCTTC
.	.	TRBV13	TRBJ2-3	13	CASSFAYVDTQYF	TGTGCCAGCAGCTTCGCTTATGTGGATACGCAGTATTTT
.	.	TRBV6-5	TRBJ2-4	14	CASSAGGGGNIQYF	TGTGCCAGCAGCGCTGGGGGAGGAGGAAACATTCAGTACTTC
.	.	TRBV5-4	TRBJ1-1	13	CASSLRRNTEAFF	TGTGCCAGCAGCTTGCGGCGGAACACTGAAGCTTTCTTT
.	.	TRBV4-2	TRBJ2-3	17	CASSQDYGAGRTDTQYF	TGTGCCAGCAGCCAAGATTACGGCGCGGGAAGGACAGATACGCAGTATTTT
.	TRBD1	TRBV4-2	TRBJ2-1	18	CASSQDLVRDRGWDEQFF	TGTGCCAGCAGCCAAGATCTTGTGCGGGACAGGGGGTGGGATGAGCAGTTCTTC
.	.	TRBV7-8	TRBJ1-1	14	CASSLVPANTEAFF	TGTGCCAGCAGCTTGGTCCCGGCGAACACTGAAGCTTTCTTT
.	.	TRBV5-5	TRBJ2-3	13	CASSLGGADTQYF	TGTGCCAGCAGCTTAGGAGGGGCAGATACGCAGTATTTT
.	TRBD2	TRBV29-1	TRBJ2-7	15	CSVDWVTSGRYEQYF	TGCAGCGTTGATTGGGTGACTAGCGGGAGGTACGAGCAGTACTTC